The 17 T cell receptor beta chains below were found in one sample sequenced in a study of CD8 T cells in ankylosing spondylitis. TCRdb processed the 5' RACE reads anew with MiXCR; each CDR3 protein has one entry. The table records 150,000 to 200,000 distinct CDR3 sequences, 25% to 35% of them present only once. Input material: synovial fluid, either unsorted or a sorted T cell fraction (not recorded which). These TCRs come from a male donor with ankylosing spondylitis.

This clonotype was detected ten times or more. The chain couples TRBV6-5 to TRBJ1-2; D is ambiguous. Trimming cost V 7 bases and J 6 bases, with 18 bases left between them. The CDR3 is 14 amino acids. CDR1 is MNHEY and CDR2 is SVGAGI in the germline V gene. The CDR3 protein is CASTPEGRVNGYTF. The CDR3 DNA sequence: TGTGCCAGCACCCCGGAAGGAAGGGTAAATGGCTACACCTTC.

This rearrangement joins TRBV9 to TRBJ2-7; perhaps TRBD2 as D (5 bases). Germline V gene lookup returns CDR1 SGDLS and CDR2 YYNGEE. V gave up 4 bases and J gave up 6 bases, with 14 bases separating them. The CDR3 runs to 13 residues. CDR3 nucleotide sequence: TGTGCCAGCAGCTCCCGCCCTGAGGGCGAGCAGTACTTC. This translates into CASSSRPEGEQYF.

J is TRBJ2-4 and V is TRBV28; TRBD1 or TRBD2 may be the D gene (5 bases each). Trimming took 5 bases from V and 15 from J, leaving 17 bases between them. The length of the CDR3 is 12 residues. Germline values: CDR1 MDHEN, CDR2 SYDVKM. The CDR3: CASSPRMGEGYF. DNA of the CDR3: TGTGCCAGCAGTCCGCGAATGGGGGAAGGGTACTTC.

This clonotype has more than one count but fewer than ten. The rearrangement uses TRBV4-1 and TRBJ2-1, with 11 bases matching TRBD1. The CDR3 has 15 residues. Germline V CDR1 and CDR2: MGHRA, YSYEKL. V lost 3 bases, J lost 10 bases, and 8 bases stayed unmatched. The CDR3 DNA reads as TGCGCCAGCAGCCACGGACAGGGGGCATTCGGGGAGCAGTTCTTC. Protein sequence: CASSHGQGAFGEQFF.

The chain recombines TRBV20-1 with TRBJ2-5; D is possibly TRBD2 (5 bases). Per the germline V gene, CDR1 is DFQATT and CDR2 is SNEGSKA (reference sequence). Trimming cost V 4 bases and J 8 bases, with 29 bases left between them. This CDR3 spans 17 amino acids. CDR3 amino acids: CSAKVPGLPMANGTQYF. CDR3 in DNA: TGCAGTGCTAAAGTTCCCGGACTTCCGATGGCAAATGGAACCCAGTACTTC.

The CDR3 bases are TGCAGTGCTAGAGGGCCTGGGACAGCTTACAATGAGCAGTTCTTC. Amino acids: CSARGPGTAYNEQFF. The chain employs TRBV20-1 and TRBJ2-1, with 7 bases lining up with TRBD1. The CDR3 sequence is 15 residues long. The V segment lost 1 base and the J segment 4 bases; nucleotides outside the gene matches: 7. Germline assignment: CDR1 DFQATT and CDR2 SNEGSKA (reference sequence).

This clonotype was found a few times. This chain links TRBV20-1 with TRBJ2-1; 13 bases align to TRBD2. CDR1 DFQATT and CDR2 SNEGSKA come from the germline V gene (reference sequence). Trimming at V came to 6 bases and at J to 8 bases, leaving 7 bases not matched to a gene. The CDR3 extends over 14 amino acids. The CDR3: CSATGTSGIHEQFF. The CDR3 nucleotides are TGCAGTGCGACCGGGACTAGCGGGATACATGAGCAGTTCTTC.

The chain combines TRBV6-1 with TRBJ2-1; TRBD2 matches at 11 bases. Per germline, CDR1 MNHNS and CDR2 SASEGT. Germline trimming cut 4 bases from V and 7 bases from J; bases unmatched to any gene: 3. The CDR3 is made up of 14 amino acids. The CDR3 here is CASSGLAGLNEQFF. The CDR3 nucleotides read TGTGCCAGCAGTGGACTAGCGGGGTTAAATGAGCAGTTCTTC.

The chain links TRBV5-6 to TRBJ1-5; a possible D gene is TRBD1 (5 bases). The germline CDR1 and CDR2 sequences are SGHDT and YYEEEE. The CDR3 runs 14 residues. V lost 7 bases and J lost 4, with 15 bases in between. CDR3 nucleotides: TGTGCCAGCGCTAAAGCAGGGAATAATCAGCCCCAGCATTTT. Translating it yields CASAKAGNNQPQHF.

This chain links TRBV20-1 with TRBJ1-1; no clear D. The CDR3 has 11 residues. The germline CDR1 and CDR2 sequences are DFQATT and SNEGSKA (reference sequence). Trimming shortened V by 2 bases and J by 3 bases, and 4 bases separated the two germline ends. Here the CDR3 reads CSARQDTEAFF. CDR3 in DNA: TGCAGTGCTAGACAGGACACTGAAGCTTTCTTT.

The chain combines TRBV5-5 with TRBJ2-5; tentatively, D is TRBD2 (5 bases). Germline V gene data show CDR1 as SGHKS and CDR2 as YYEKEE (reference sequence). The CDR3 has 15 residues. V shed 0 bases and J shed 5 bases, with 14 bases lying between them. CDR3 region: CASSLGWTPWETQYF. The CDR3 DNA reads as TGTGCCAGCAGCTTGGGGTGGACTCCTTGGGAGACCCAGTACTTC. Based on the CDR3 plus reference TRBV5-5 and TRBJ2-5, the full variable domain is DAGVTQSPTHLIKTRGQQVTLRCSPISGHKSVSWYQQVLGQGPQFIFQYYEKEERGRGNFPDRFSARQFPNYSSELNVNALLLGDSALYLCASSLGWTPWETQYFGPGTRLLVL.

The DNA of the CDR3 is TGTGCCAGCAGCTCGACTCGACAGAAGTGGGATTCACCCCTCCACTTT. As protein: CASSSTRQKWDSPLHF. The genes are TRBV7-9 and TRBJ1-6; perhaps TRBD1 as D (5 bases). Trimming removed 4 bases at V and 8 bases at J, with 18 bases between. The germline gives CDR1 SEHNR, CDR2 FQNEAQ (reference sequence). The CDR3 loop spans 16 amino acids.

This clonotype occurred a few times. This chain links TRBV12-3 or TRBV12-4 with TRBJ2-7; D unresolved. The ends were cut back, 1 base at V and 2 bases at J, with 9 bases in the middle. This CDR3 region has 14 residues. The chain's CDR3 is CASSLDRGTYEQYF. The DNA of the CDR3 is TGTGCCAGCAGTTTAGACAGAGGAACCTACGAGCAGTACTTC.

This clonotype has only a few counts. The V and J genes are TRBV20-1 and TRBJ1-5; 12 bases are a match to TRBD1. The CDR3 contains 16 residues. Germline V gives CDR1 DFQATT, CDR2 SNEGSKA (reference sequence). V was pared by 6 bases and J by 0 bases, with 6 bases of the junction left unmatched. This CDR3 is CSAKGQGAYSNQPQHF. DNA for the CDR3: TGCAGTGCGAAGGGACAGGGGGCCTATAGCAATCAGCCCCAGCATTTT.

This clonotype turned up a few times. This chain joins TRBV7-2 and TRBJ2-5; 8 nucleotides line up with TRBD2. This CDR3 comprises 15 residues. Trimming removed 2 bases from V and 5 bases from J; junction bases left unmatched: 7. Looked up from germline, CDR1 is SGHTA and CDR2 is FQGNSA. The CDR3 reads CASSLKREWSETQYF. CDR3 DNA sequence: TGTGCCAGCAGCTTAAAGCGGGAGTGGTCGGAGACCCAGTACTTC.

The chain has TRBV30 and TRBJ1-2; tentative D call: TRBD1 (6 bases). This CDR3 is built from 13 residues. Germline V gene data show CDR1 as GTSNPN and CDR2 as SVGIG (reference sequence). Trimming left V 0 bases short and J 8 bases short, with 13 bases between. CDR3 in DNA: TGTGCCTGGAGTGTATGGGGGGCGGTGGGCTACACCTTC. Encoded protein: CAWSVWGAVGYTF.

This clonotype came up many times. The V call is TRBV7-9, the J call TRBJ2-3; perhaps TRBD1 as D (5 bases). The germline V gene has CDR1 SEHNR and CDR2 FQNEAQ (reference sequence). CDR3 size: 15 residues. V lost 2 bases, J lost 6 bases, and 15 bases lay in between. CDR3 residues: CASSLFQGQRDTQYF. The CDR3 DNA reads TGTGCCAGCAGCTTATTCCAGGGTCAACGGGATACGCAGTATTTT.